This TCR beta chain emerged from a study of beta chain features in type 1 diabetes. Overall study context: Summed over all samples, the examined sorted cells came to fewer than 120,000,000. Study-level findings and limits: Insertions at VDJ junctions were less frequent in type 1 diabetes patients. These patients also deleted more nucleotides at the same junctions. When Type 1 diabetes patients were examined, their TCRB CDR3s proved moderately but significantly shorter in all four CD4+ subsets.

Expressed TCRB transcripts got sequenced, as all isolated RNA was reverse transcribed. Only in-frame clones appear in the TCRdb table, and some are missing; sequencing was by immunoSEQ multiplex PCR. Seen here are some 200,000 clones, under 20% observed once, and the top ten hold about 0.08%. Turning to this clone: The target antigen is unknown.

V shed 4 bases and J shed 6 bases, with 10 bases lying between them. Germline V lookup: CDR1 SQVTM, CDR2 ANQGSEA. The length of the CDR3 is 12 residues. The genes are TRBV29-1 and TRBJ2-1, with D uncertain. The receptor's source is a man in his thirties or forties with type 1 diabetes. The sequencing input was naive CD4+ T cells from blood. The CDR3 region has the DNA TGCAGCGTTGTAGTACAGTTCAATGAGCAGTTCTTC. Protein sequence: CSVVVQFNEQFF.